Sequencing of this T cell receptor (beta chain) was carried out in a study of early stage breast cancer tumors. The CDR3 consists of 12 residues. As regards this clone: Its target is not known.

Here immunoSEQ multiplex PCR was the method, and the copy in TCRdb shows in-frame clones only, minus some. The sample has tens of thousands of clones; roughly 80% are singletons. Overall study results and limits: Tumor and normal breast were distinguished via blood comparison in about 90% of the 16 patients.

Sequenced: blood. The receptor's source is a person aged 25 to 39 with breast cancer. V usage is TRBV21-1 and J usage is TRBJ2-5; the table's D call, TRBD2, has no DNA check behind it. TRBV21-1 counts as a pseudogene. CDR3 loop: CARTPNHGAQYF. In DNA, the CDR3 is TGTGCCAGAACTCCTAACCACGGGGCCCAGTACTTC.